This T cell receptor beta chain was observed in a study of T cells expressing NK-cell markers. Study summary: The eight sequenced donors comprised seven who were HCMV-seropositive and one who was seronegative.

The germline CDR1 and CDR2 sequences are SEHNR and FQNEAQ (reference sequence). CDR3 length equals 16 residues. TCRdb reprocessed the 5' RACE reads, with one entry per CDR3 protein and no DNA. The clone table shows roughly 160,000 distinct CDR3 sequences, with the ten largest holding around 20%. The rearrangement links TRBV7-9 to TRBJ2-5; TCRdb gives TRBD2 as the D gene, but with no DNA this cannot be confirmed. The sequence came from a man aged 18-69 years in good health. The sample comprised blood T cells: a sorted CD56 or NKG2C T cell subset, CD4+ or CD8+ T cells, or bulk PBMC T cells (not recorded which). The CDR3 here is CASSSTTTDVGETQYF.